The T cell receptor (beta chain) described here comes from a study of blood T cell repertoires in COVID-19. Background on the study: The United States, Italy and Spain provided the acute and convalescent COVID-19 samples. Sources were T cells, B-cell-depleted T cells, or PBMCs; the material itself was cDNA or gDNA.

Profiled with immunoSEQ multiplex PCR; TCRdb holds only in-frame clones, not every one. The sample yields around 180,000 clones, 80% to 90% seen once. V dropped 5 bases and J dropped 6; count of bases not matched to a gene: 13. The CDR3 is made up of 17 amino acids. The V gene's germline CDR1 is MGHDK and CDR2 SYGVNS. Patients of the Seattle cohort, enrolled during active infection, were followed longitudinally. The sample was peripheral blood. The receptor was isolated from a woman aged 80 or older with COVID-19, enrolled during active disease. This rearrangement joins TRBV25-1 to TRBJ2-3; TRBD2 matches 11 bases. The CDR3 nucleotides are TGTGCCAGCAGTTCCCAAGGACTAGCGGGCCGCCTGGATACGCAGTATTTT. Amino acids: CASSSQGLAGRLDTQYF.